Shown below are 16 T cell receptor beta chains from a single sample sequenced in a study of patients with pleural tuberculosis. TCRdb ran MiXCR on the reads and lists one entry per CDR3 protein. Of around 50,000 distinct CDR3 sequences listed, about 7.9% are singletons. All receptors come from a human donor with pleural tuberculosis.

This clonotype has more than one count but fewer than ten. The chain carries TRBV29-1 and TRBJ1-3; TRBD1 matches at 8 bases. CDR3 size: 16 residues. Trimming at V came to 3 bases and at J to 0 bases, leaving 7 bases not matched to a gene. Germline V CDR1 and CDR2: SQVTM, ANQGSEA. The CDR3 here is CSVEDRASSSGNTIYF. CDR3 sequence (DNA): TGCAGCGTTGAGGACAGGGCCTCCTCCTCTGGAAACACCATATATTTT.

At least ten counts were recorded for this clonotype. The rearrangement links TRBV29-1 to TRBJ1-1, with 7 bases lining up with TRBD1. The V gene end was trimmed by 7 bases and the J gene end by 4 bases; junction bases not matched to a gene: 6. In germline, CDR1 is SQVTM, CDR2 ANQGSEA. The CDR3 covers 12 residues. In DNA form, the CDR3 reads TGCAGCGGGAACAGGGGAGTCACTGAAGCTTTCTTT. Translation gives CSGNRGVTEAFF.

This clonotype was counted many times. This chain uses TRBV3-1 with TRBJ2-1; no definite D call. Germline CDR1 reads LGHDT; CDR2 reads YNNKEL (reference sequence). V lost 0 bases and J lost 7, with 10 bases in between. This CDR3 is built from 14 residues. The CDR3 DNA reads TGTGCCAGCAGCCAAGATCTTACGGCGAATGAGCAGTTCTTC. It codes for CASSQDLTANEQFF.

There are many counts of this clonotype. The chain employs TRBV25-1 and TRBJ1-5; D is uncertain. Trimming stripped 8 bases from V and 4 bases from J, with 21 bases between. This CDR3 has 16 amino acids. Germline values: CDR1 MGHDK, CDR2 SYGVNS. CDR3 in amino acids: CASSGPAQLLNQPQHF. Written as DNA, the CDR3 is TGTGCCAGCTCTGGTCCCGCGCAGCTTCTAAATCAGCCCCAGCATTTT. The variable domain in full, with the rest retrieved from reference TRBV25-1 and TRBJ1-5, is EADIYQTPRYLVIGTGKKITLECSQTMGHDKMYWYQQDPGMELHLIHYSYGVNSTEKGDLSSESTVSRIRTEHFPLTLESARPSHTSQYLCASSGPAQLLNQPQHFGDGTRLSIL.

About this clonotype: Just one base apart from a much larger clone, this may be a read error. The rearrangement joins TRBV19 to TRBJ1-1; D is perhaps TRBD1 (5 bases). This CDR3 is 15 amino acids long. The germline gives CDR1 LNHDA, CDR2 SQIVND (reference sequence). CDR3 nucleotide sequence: TGTGCCAGTAGTATAATCGTAAGGGACGTCGCTGAAGCTCTCTTT. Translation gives CASSIIVRDVAEALF.

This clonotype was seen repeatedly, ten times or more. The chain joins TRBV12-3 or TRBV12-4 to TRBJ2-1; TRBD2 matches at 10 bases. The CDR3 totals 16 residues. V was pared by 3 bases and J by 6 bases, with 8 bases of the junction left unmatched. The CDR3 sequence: CASSFTGTSEFNEQFF. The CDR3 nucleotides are TGTGCCAGCAGTTTTACCGGGACTAGCGAGTTCAATGAGCAGTTCTTC.

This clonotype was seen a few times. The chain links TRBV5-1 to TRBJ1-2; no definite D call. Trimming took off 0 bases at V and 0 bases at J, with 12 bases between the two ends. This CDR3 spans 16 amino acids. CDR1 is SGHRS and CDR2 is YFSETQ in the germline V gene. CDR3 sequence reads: CASSLDPGQANYGYTF. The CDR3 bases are TGCGCCAGCAGCTTGGATCCAGGCCAAGCTAACTATGGCTACACCTTC.

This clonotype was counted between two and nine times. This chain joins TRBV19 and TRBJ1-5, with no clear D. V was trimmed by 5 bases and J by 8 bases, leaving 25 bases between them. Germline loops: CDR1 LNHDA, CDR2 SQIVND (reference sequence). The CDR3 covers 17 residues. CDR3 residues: CASSGPLETATGKPQHF. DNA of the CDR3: TGTGCCAGTAGTGGACCACTCGAGACCGCTACTGGAAAGCCCCAGCATTTT.

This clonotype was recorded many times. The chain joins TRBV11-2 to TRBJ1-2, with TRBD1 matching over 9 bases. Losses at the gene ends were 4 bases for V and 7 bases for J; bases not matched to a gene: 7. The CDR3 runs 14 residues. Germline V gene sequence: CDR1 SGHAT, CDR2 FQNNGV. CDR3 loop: CASSSGQGYGGYTF. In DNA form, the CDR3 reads TGTGCCAGCAGCTCGGGACAGGGATACGGTGGCTACACCTTC.

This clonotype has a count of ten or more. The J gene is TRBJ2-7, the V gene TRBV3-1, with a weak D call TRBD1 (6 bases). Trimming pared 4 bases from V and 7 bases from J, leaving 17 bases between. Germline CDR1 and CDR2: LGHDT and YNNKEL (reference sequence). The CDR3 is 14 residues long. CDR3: CASSPPGQTGEQYF. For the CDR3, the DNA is TGTGCCAGCAGCCCTCCGGGCCAAACAGGGGAGCAGTACTTC.

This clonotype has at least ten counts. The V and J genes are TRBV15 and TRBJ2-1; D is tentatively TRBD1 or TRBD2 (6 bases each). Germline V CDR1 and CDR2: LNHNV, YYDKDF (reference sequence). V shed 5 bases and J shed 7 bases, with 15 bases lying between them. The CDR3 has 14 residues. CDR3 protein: CATSPRRGWNEQFF. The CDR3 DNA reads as TGTGCCACCAGCCCCAGGAGGGGGTGGAATGAGCAGTTCTTC. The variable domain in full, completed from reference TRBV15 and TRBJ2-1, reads DAMVIQNPRYQVTQFGKPVTLSCSQTLNHNVMYWYQQKSSQAPKLLFHYYDKDFNNEADTPDNFQSRRPNTSFCFLDIRSPGLGDTAMYLCATSPRRGWNEQFFGPGTRLTVL.

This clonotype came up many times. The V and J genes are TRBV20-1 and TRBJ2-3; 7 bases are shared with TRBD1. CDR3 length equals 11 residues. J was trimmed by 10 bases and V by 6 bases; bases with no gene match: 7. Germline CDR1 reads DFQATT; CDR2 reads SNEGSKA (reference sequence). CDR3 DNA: TGCAGTGCGATCCGACAGGGAGCGCAGTATTTT. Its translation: CSAIRQGAQYF.

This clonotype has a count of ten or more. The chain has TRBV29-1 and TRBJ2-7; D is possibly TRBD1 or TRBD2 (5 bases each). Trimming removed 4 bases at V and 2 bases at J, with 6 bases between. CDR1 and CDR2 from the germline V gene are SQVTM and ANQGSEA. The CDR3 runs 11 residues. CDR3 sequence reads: CSVGGTYEQYF. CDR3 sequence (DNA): TGCAGCGTTGGGGGGACCTACGAGCAGTACTTC.

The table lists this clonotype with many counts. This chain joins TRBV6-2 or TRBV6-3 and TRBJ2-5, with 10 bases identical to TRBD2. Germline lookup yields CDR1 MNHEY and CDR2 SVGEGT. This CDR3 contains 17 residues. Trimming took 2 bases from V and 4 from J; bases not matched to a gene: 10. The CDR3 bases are TGTGCCAGCAGTTACGATCTAGCGGGAGATTTAGGAGAGACCCAGTACTTC. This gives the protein CASSYDLAGDLGETQYF.

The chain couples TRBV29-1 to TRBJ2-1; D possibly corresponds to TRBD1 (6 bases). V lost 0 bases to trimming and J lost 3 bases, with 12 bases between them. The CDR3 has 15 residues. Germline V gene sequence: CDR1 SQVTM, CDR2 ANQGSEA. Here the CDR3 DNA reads TGCAGCGTTGAAGATCAGGGACATTACTACAATGAGCAGTTCTTC. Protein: CSVEDQGHYYNEQFF.

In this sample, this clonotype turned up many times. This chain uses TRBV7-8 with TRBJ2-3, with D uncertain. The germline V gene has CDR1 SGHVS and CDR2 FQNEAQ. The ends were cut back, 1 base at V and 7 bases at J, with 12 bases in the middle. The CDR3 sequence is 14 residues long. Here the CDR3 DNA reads TGTGCCAGCAGCTTAGGGTTCGGTGGTTATACGCAGTATTTT. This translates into CASSLGFGGYTQYF.